The next 5 T cell receptor beta chains were all read from a single sample in a study of T cell repertoires in cytomegalovirus infection. TCRdb redid the calling of the reads with MiXCR, one entry per CDR3 protein. This sample has 200,000 to 250,000 distinct CDR3 sequences, with 22% found just once. The sequenced material came from CD8+ T cells from PBMCs. Receptors originate from a human donor in good health (CMV status not recorded). Some clones in this sample may be carry-over from other donors' samples.

This clonotype showed up just a few times. V is TRBV28 and J is TRBJ1-1; D may be TRBD1 (6 bases). The germline V gene has CDR1 MDHEN and CDR2 SYDVKM. V lost 3 bases, J lost 3 bases, and 11 bases lay in between. CDR3 length: 14 amino acids. The CDR3 spells CASSFRDTHTEAFF. In nucleotides, the CDR3 is TGTGCCAGCAGTTTCCGGGACACCCACACTGAAGCTTTCTTT.

This clonotype was seen more than once but under ten times. This chain joins TRBV12-3 or TRBV12-4 and TRBJ1-2; D is unresolved. Trimming removed 8 bases at V and 8 bases at J, with 12 bases between. The CDR3 covers 11 residues. CDR3 in amino acids: CASAPPGGYTF. DNA of the CDR3: TGTGCCAGCGCCCCCCCGGGCGGCTACACCTTC.

The chain carries TRBV20-1 and TRBJ1-2; D is undetermined. Looked up from germline, CDR1 is DFQATT and CDR2 is SNEGSKA (reference sequence). V was clipped by 0 bases and J by 2 bases, with 10 bases between them. The CDR3 runs to 14 residues. The CDR3 loop is CSARDPGANYGYTF. The CDR3 DNA is TGCAGTGCTAGAGATCCGGGCGCCAACTATGGCTACACCTTC.

This clonotype appeared a few times. The chain combines TRBV28 with TRBJ1-6; TRBD1 aligns across 11 bases. Germline loops: CDR1 MDHEN, CDR2 SYDVKM. Unmatched junction bases numbered 5, after V lost 5 bases and J lost 8 bases. The length of the CDR3 is 15 residues. CDR3 region: CASSPGQGVYSPLHF. As DNA, the CDR3 is TGTGCCAGCAGTCCGGGACAGGGGGTCTATTCACCCCTCCACTTT.

This clonotype was recorded many times. The chain has TRBV28 and TRBJ2-3; the D gene is possibly TRBD1 (6 bases). Germline V gene data show CDR1 as MDHEN and CDR2 as SYDVKM. Trimming took off 3 bases at V and 2 bases at J, with 12 bases between the two ends. CDR3 size: 15 residues. CDR3 bases: TGTGCCAGCAGTTTTAGGGCAGGGGACACAGATACGCAGTATTTT. Translating it yields CASSFRAGDTDTQYF.